A selection of T cell receptor delta chains follows, all from one sample in a study of Vδ1+ human thymocytes. TCRdb re-called the multiplex PCR reads using CATT. The data hold more than 50,000 delta-chain clones, with approximately 15% observed a single time. The sequenced sample was Vdelta1+ gamma-delta thymocytes from the thymus. Every receptor here comes from a boy under three years old who had congenital heart surgery. CDR3s include the opening cysteine and the closing phenylalanine or tryptophan. Each record gives: clone size, V gene, J gene, D gene, CDR3 protein, CDR3 DNA. The D gene is left open where the match is weak. The size field is filled for only some rows; it gives once, few, many or a size class.

NA	TRDV1	TRDJ1	NA	CALGELPFLKTGRDDKLIF	TGTGCTCTTGGGGAACTCCCCTTCCTTAAGACTGGGAGGGACGATAAACTCATCTTT
NA	TRDV1	TRDJ2	TRDD3	CALTSLPTGGFGLTAQLFF	TGTGCTCTGACCTCGCTCCCGACTGGGGGATTTGGGTTGACAGCACAACTCTTCTTT
few	TRDV2	TRDJ1	NA	CACDTSAPLVWVKSAKLIF	TGTGCCTGTGACACCTCAGCACCCCTCGTCTGGGTAAAGAGCGCTAAACTCATCTTT
NA	TRDV1	TRDJ1	TRDD3	CALGDPNPRAFAVGDWTDKLIF	TGTGCTCTTGGGGACCCAAACCCCCGCGCCTTCGCGGTGGGGGATTGGACCGATAAACTCATCTTT
few	TRDV1	TRDJ1	TRDD3	CALGALLVFPIPLGAQNPDKLIF	TGTGCTCTTGGGGCCCTCTTAGTGTTCCCTATACCTCTGGGGGCCCAAAACCCAGATAAACTCATCTTT
few	TRDV1	TRDJ1	TRDD3	CALGDIFPDWGIWRRTDKLIF	TGTGCTCTTGGGGACATCTTCCCCGACTGGGGGATATGGAGGAGAACCGATAAACTCATCTTT
NA	TRDV1	TRDJ1	TRDD3	CALGELPCWGPYTDKLIF	TGTGCTCTTGGGGAACTCCCGTGCTGGGGGCCCTACACCGATAAACTCATCTTT
few	TRDV1	TRDJ1	NA	CALGTPPGLPSLGAPYTDKLIF	TGTGCTCTTGGGACCCCGCCCGGCCTTCCTTCACTGGGGGCCCCGTACACCGATAAACTCATCTTT
NA	TRDV1	TRDJ1	TRDD3	CALGELFPFRTGYVNAWTGGDNTDKLIF	TGTGCTCTTGGGGAACTCTTCCCTTTCCGGACCGGCTACGTTAATGCCTGGACTGGGGGGGATAACACCGATAAACTCATCTTT
NA	TRDV1	TRDJ1	NA	CALGEFPLYYTDKLIF	TGTGCTCTTGGGGAATTCCCCCTCTATTACACCGATAAACTCATCTTT
few	TRDV2	TRDJ1	TRDD3	CACDTVLYWGIRADKLIF	TGTGCCTGTGACACCGTTCTGTACTGGGGGATACGGGCCGATAAACTCATCTTT
NA	TRDV1	TRDJ1	TRDD3	CALGERTPTCWGTSYTDKLIF	TGTGCTCTTGGGGAAAGGACCCCTACGTGCTGGGGGACATCGTACACCGATAAACTCATCTTT
NA	TRDV1	TRDJ1	TRDD3	CALDSRGYRADKLIF	TGTGCTCTTGACAGCCGGGGATACAGAGCCGATAAACTCATCTTT
NA	TRDV1	TRDJ1	TRDD3	CALGVQAFSASWGIGDTDKLIF	TGTGCTCTTGGGGTCCAGGCCTTTTCCGCGAGTTGGGGGATCGGGGACACCGATAAACTCATCTTT
few	TRDV1	TRDJ1	TRDD3	CALGELGSSAGCTGGLYTDKLIF	TGTGCTCTTGGGGAACTAGGTTCCTCCGCGGGGTGTACGGGGGGATTGTACACCGATAAACTCATCTTT
NA	TRDV1	TRDJ1	NA	CALGKGLGLSSDKLIF	TGTGCTCTTGGGAAGGGACTTGGTCTGAGCTCCGATAAACTCATCTTT
few	TRDV1	TRDJ1	NA	CALRESPTFTSVTDKLIF	TGTGCTCTTAGGGAATCACCTACTTTCACTTCAGTCACCGATAAACTCATCTTT
NA	TRDV1	TRDJ1	TRDD3	CALGGELSALLGDTQGRDKLIF	TGTGCTCTTGGGGGCGAACTTTCCGCCCTTCTGGGGGATACGCAGGGTAGGGATAAACTCATCTTT
NA	TRDV1	TRDJ1	TRDD3	CALGVPPSRRDWGNHLDDKLIF	TGTGCTCTTGGGGTACCTCCTTCCCGACGGGACTGGGGGAACCACCTAGACGATAAACTCATCTTT
few	TRDV1	TRDJ1	NA	CALGPFTGTDKLIF	TGTGCTCTTGGGCCATTCACTGGGACCGATAAACTCATCTTT
NA	TRDV1	TRDJ1	TRDD2	CALGETLPTGGDKLIF	TGTGCTCTTGGGGAGACCCTTCCTACGGGGGGGGATAAACTCATCTTT
few	TRDV1	TRDJ1	TRDD3	CALGELGLVFYPQPLPAGDTAGLIF	TGTGCTCTTGGGGAATTAGGATTAGTCTTCTACCCTCAACCCCTGCCCGCTGGGGATACTGCAGGACTCATCTTT
NA	TRDV1	TRDJ1	TRDD3	CALGELSPPGGILGDKLIF	TGTGCTCTTGGGGAGCTGTCCCCGCCTGGGGGGATACTTGGCGATAAACTCATCTTT
few	TRDV1	TRDJ1	TRDD3	CALGELVGVTWWGTMYTDKLIF	TGTGCTCTTGGGGAACTAGTTGGAGTCACTTGGTGGGGGACGATGTACACCGATAAACTCATCTTT
NA	TRDV1	TRDJ1	TRDD3	CALGEVLGRSYWGIPVDKLIF	TGTGCTCTTGGGGAAGTGCTGGGCCGGTCGTACTGGGGGATACCGGTCGATAAACTCATCTTT
few	TRDV1	TRDJ1	TRDD3	CALGERGDKRYTDKLIF	TGTGCTCTTGGGGAACGGGGGGATAAGAGGTACACCGATAAACTCATCTTT
NA	TRDV1	TRDJ1	TRDD3	CALGELPSYGSGGYNTDKLIF	TGTGCTCTTGGGGAACTACCTTCCTACGGTTCTGGGGGATACAACACCGATAAACTCATCTTT
NA	TRDV1	TRDJ1	NA	CALGELPTRDYTGDFTDKLIF	TGTGCTCTTGGGGAACTTCCTACACGCGATTATACTGGGGATTTCACCGATAAACTCATCTTT
NA	TRDV1	TRDJ1	NA	CALGEPPLGYTDKLIF	TGTGCTCTTGGGGAACCACCCCTGGGGTACACCGATAAACTCATCTTT
NA	TRDV1	TRDJ1	TRDD3	CALGTHFVLWGIPHTGKLIF	TGTGCTCTTGGGACTCACTTTGTCCTTTGGGGGATACCTCACACCGGTAAACTCATCTTT
NA	TRDV1	TRDJ1	TRDD3	CALGERPTHLYWGIIYTDKLIF	TGTGCTCTTGGGGAAAGACCTACCCATCTGTACTGGGGGATAATTTACACCGATAAACTCATCTTT
few	TRDV1	TRDJ1	TRDD3	CALGEPIPTVLGDTWTDKLIF	TGTGCTCTTGGGGAACCAATCCCGACAGTACTGGGGGATACGTGGACCGATAAACTCATCTTT